The entry below describes one T cell receptor (beta chain). Its antigen is currently unknown. The source of the sample is a study of Ad26.COV2.S vaccination and SARS-CoV-2 variants. For the study at large: Donor got 5x10^10 or 1x10^11 viral particles of Ad26.COV2.S. Study results and caveats: Whether participants received vaccine or placebo, their non-spike TCR breadth was similar. Overall T cell responses may have been underestimated by the analyses of TCR breadth and depth.

Data came from immunoSEQ multiplex PCR; TCRdb stores just in-frame clones and leaves some out. The sample has about 400,000 clones; about 83% are singletons. Germline CDR1 SGHNT, CDR2 YYREEE (reference sequence). The V and J ends lost 2 bases and 5 bases, in that order; junction bases with no gene match: 6. The CDR3 runs 15 residues. Treatment defined: roughly 18 received Ad26.COV2.S at low or high dose, single or two shots; about five received placebo; per-sample allocation not given. Repertoires come from day 63 after the first vaccine or placebo injection. Boston hosted the donor, who was an adult aged 18-55 years.

The receptor's source is a person between 18 and 65 years old who received the Ad26.COV2.S COVID-19 vaccine or a placebo. The chain has TRBV5-4 and TRBJ2-2; TRBD2 matches at 7 bases. The sequenced sample was peripheral blood, obtained in a trial of Ad26.COV2.S vaccine versus placebo. The CDR3 protein is CASSLGGRETGELFF. Written as DNA, the CDR3 is TGTGCCAGCAGCTTAGGCGGGAGAGAAACCGGGGAGCTGTTTTTT.